This TCR beta chain was recorded in a study of control samples from healthy donors and cancer patients. Assay used: immunoSEQ multiplex PCR; TCRdb lists only in-frame clones, some missing. This table holds 150,000 or so clones, approximately 93% found once. This CDR3 spans 11 amino acids. V gave up 7 bases and J gave up 2 bases, with 7 bases separating them. CDR1 is SGHDT, CDR2 YYEEEE, per germline. The TCR was taken from a man aged 50 to 60 in good health. The sequenced material came from blood. The chain joins TRBV5-6 to TRBJ2-7, with D unclear. CDR3 sequence reads: CASGKTYEQYF. CDR3 nucleotides: TGTGCCAGCGGAAAGACCTACGAGCAGTACTTC.